What follows describes a single T cell receptor beta chain. These data are taken from a study of shared clonotypes between healthy human individuals. As for the study in general: The donor group consisted of two women and a few men, aged 18 to 49.

Sequenced by immunoSEQ multiplex PCR; TCRdb stores in-frame clones only, minus some. The repertoire consists of 2,500,000 or so clones, with approximately 93% occurring once and the leading ten covering roughly 0.39%. Sequencing was carried out using naive CD4+ T cells from PBMCs. Sample subset: CD45RA+ positively selected. This TCR derives from a young man in good health. Some clones in this sample may be carry-over from other donors' samples.

This CDR3 is CASSARGGVGYTF. For the CDR3, the DNA is TGTGCCAGCAGCGCCCGTGGAGGGGTTGGCTACACCTTC. The chain joins TRBV13 to TRBJ1-2; possibly TRBD1 for D (5 bases). Germline CDR1 is PRHDT and CDR2 is FYEKMQ (reference sequence). The CDR3 sequence is 13 residues long. V lost 5 bases and J 7 bases, leaving 14 bases between the germline ends.